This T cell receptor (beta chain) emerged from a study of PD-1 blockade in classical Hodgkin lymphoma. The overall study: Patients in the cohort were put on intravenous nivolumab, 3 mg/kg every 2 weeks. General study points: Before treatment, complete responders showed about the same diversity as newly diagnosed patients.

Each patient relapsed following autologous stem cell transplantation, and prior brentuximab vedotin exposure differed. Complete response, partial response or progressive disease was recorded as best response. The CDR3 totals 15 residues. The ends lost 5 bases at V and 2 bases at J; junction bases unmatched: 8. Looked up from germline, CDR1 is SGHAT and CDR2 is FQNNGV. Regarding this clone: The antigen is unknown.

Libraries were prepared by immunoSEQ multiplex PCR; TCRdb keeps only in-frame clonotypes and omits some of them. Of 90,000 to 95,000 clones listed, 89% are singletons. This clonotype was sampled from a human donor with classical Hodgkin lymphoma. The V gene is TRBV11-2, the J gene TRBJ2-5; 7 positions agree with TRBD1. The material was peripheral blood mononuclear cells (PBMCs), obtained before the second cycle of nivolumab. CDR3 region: CASSQTGPGQETQYF. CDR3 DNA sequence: TGTGCCAGCAGCCAGACAGGGCCGGGGCAAGAGACCCAGTACTTC.